This T cell receptor (beta chain) came from a study of T cells after yellow fever vaccination. In regard to this clonotype: The antigen is undetermined.

They built TCR cDNA with 5'RACE template switching, a step that put in a universal primer site and UMIs. TCRdb fed the 5' RACE reads into MiXCR, producing one record per CDR3 protein. This sample has 250,000 to 400,000 distinct CDR3 sequences, with roughly 4% found just once. There are 15 residues in the CDR3. Germline CDR1 SGHTA, CDR2 FQGNSA. V lost 0 bases and J lost 4, with 10 bases in between. Whole-study findings and limits: Reappearance after the booster was observed for most primary-vaccination clones (roughly 97% CD4, roughly 90% CD8). The secondary response was weaker, and its peak arrived faster, on day 5 versus 15. Abundant contaminating clonotypes from the bulk population could appear in FACS-sorted repertoires.

This chain connects TRBV7-2 to TRBJ2-1; D unclear. The input for sequencing was PBMCs, taken 5 days after the yellow fever booster vaccination. The sequence was obtained from a young man who received the YFV17D yellow fever vaccine. The CDR3 coding sequence is TGTGCCAGCAGCTTAGCCCCGTGGGGTTACAATGAGCAGTTCTTC. It is translated as CASSLAPWGYNEQFF.